Here is one T cell receptor (beta chain) with its context. The data were taken from a study of blood T cell repertoires in COVID-19. In the original workflow: Nucleated cell number was recorded as an estimate derived from reference gene primer amplification. Some clones are missing from TCRdb's copy, which holds only in-frame ones; the method was immunoSEQ multiplex PCR. V and J calls and clone size are those listed in that table; D and trimming were worked out from the DNA. Seen here are about 230,000 clones, about nine tenths observed once, and the top ten hold around 10%. V was shortened by 6 bases and J by 0 bases, with 16 bases between the two germline ends. The length of the CDR3 is 16 residues. In germline, CDR1 is MNHNY, CDR2 SVGAGI (reference sequence).

The chain uses TRBV6-6 and TRBJ2-3; possible D gene TRBD2, 5 bases. Sequencing was done on a sample of peripheral blood. This clonotype was obtained from a man between 45 and 60 years old with COVID-19, enrolled during active disease. The CDR3 sequence: CASSYRGRTSTDTQYF. The CDR3 DNA sequence: TGTGCCAGCAGCTACCGAGGGAGAACTAGCACAGATACGCAGTATTTT.